This is a list of T cell receptor beta chains from one sample in a study of blood T cell repertoires in COVID-19. Data came from immunoSEQ multiplex PCR; TCRdb stores just in-frame clones and leaves some out. In the table there are 280,000 or so clones, roughly 87% of which are singletons. The sequencing sample was made of peripheral blood. The receptor source for this set is a man younger than 30 with active or convalescent COVID-19. CDR3s include the opening cysteine and the closing phenylalanine or tryptophan. Each record gives: clone size, V gene, J gene, D gene, CDR3 DNA, CDR3 protein. D genes are given only for firm matches. For some rows the clone size is stated as once, few or many, or as a class when expanded; others skip it.

>NA|TRBV4-1|TRBJ2-7|NA
TGCGCCAGCAGCCAAGTGAACGACAGCCCGACATACGAGCAGTACTTC
CASSQVNDSPTYEQYF
>NA|TRBV11-2|TRBJ1-4|NA
TGTGCCAGCAGCTGGAGTTATAATGAAAAACTGTTTTTT
CASSWSYNEKLFF
>few|TRBV6-5|TRBJ1-4|NA
TGTGCCAGCAGTTACTCAGAGGGCCGTAATGAAAAACTGTTTTTT
CASSYSEGRNEKLFF
>NA|TRBV18|TRBJ2-7|TRBD1
TGTGCCAGCTCGGGCAGGGGGCGGCTGGAAAGCTCCTACGAGCAGTACTTC
CASSGRGRLESSYEQYF
>NA|TRBV5-6|TRBJ2-5|TRBD2
TGTGCCAGCAGCTTGGGACTAGCGGGGGGGAAGACCCAGTACTTC
CASSLGLAGGKTQYF
>NA|TRBV5-1|TRBJ2-1|TRBD2
TGCGCCAGCAGCTTGGTTTCCAGCGGGGGGCTTCCATTACACTACAATGAGCAGTTCTTC
CASSLVSSGGLPLHYNEQFF
>NA|TRBV7-8|TRBJ2-7|TRBD2
TGTGCCAGCAGCTTCCCGATTAGAGGTAGCGGGGACGAGCAGTACTTC
CASSFPIRGSGDEQYF
>NA|TRBV6-1|TRBJ2-4|NA
TGTGCCAGCAGTGAAGTAAATGGGGGGAAGTACTTC
CASSEVNGGKYF
>NA|TRBV2|TRBJ2-3|TRBD2
TGTGCCAGCAGTGAAAGGGGACTAGCGGGGGGACGTACGCAGTATTTT
CASSERGLAGGRTQYF
>NA|TRBV28|TRBJ1-1|TRBD1
TGTGCCAGCAGTCGACAGGGGGTCACTGAAGCTTTCTTT
CASSRQGVTEAFF
>NA|TRBV5-6|TRBJ1-5|TRBD1
TGTGCCAGCAGCTTGGACAGGGGACCGGCCCAGCCCCAGCATTTT
CASSLDRGPAQPQHF
>NA|TRBV10-1|TRBJ1-4|NA
TGCGCCAGCAGTGAGTCGTCAGGGGCTCGGGAAAAACTGTTTTTT
CASSESSGAREKLFF
>once|TRBV6-2/TRBV6-3|TRBJ2-2|NA
TGTGCCAGCAGTTACTACGTGGCTAACACCGGGGAGCTGTTTTTT
CASSYYVANTGELFF
>NA|TRBV27|TRBJ2-7|NA
TGTGCCAGCAGTTTATCTTTCATAGACTACGAGCAGTACTTC
CASSLSFIDYEQYF
>once|TRBV5-5|TRBJ2-7|TRBD1
TGTGCCAGCAGCAAAAGGCCCAGGGACAGCCCCTACGAGCAGTACTTC
CASSKRPRDSPYEQYF
>once|TRBV19|TRBJ2-1|NA
TGTGCCAGTAGTATAGCTGCAGAAAGGAGCTACAATGAGCAGTTCTTC
CASSIAAERSYNEQFF
>once|TRBV29-1|TRBJ1-3|NA
TGCAGCGTAACAGTTGGAAACACCATATATTTT
CSVTVGNTIYF
>NA|TRBV7-6|TRBJ2-5|TRBD1
TGTGCCAGCAGCTTAGGGAGACAGGGTTCGGGGACCCAGTACTTC
CASSLGRQGSGTQYF
>NA|TRBV7-9|TRBJ1-5|NA
TGTGCCAGCAGTCTCGGGGATCAGCCCCAGCATTTT
CASSLGDQPQHF
>NA|TRBV25-1|TRBJ1-1|TRBD1
TGTGCCAGCAGTGAAAGGACAGGGGGTAGGGCTGAAGCTTTCTTT
CASSERTGGRAEAFF
>few|TRBV5-6|TRBJ1-3|NA
TGTGCCAGCAAACCCCAGGCACCTGGAAACACCATATATTTT
CASKPQAPGNTIYF
>NA|TRBV3-1/TRBV3-2|TRBJ2-6|NA
TGTGCCAGCAGCCGGCGGTACTCTGGGGCCAACGTCCTGACTTTC
CASSRRYSGANVLTF
>NA|TRBV19|TRBJ2-7|NA
TGTGCCAGTAGAAACACTCCAGGGATCTACGAGCAGTACTTC
CASRNTPGIYEQYF
>NA|TRBV9|TRBJ2-3|TRBD1
TGTGCCAGCAGCACATCTATGTCGGGACAGGGAGTCACAGATACGCAGTATTTT
CASSTSMSGQGVTDTQYF
>NA|TRBV27|TRBJ1-1|NA
TGTGCCAGCAGGCGGACAGCTAACGAAGCTTTCTTT
CASRRTANEAFF
>once|TRBV15|TRBJ2-7|TRBD1
TGTGCCACCAGCATGATGAGGGGGCCGGACGAGCAGTACTTC
CATSMMRGPDEQYF
>NA|TRBV27|TRBJ1-1|NA
TGTGCCAGCAGTCTGACAGGTATGAACACTGAAGCTTTCTTT
CASSLTGMNTEAFF
>NA|TRBV19|TRBJ2-2|TRBD2
TGTGCCAGTAGTATCGGGACTAGCGGGGGGGCCACCGGGGAGCTGTTTTTT
CASSIGTSGGATGELFF
>NA|TRBV24-1|TRBJ1-2|TRBD1
TGTGCCACCAGTGATTACAGGGGAGAGGGCTACACCTTC
CATSDYRGEGYTF
>NA|TRBV5-6|TRBJ2-7|TRBD1
TGTGCCAGCAGATCGTGGGGACAGGGATGGAACTACGAGCAGTACTTC
CASRSWGQGWNYEQYF
>few|TRBV5-1|TRBJ2-1|NA
TGCGCCAGCAGCTTGCTTCCGGACAAAGATGAGCAGTTCTTC
CASSLLPDKDEQFF
>NA|TRBV12-3/TRBV12-4|TRBJ2-5|NA
TGTGCCAGCAGTCCTCAGGGCCCGGAGACCCAGTACTTC
CASSPQGPETQYF
>NA|TRBV13|TRBJ1-1|NA
TGTGCCAGCAGCTTAGGCTCTACTTCTGTGGTGGGGGGAACTGAAGCTTTCTTT
CASSLGSTSVVGGTEAFF
>NA|TRBV27|TRBJ2-7|TRBD2
TGTGCCAGCAGTTTAGGGACTAGCGCCGCCTACGAGCAGTACTTC
CASSLGTSAAYEQYF
>NA|TRBV10-3|TRBJ1-1|NA
TGTGCCATCAGTGAAGAGGGATATACTGAAGCTTTCTTT
CAISEEGYTEAFF
>NA|TRBV6-5|TRBJ1-2|TRBD1
TGTGCCAGCAGGATGACAGGGATAAACGGCTACACCTTC
CASRMTGINGYTF
>few|TRBV2|TRBJ1-3|TRBD1
TGTGCCAGCAGTGAACAGGGGGGTCTGGGGGCTGGAAACACCATATATTTT
CASSEQGGLGAGNTIYF
>NA|TRBV2|TRBJ1-1|TRBD1
TGTGCCAGCACAGAGGGACGGTACAGGGGAGCTTTCTTT
CASTEGRYRGAFF
>NA|TRBV6-5|TRBJ1-1|NA
TGTGCCACCCCCGGGAACACTGAAGCTTTCTTT
CATPGNTEAFF
>NA|TRBV6-1|TRBJ2-5|TRBD1
TGTGCCAGCAGTGAACCGGGACAGGGGCTACGATTGGAGACCCAGTACTTC
CASSEPGQGLRLETQYF
>NA|TRBV6-1|TRBJ2-7|NA
TGTGCCAGCAGTGACGGTACGGGATGGGTCTACGAGCAGTACTTC
CASSDGTGWVYEQYF
>NA|TRBV20-1|TRBJ1-2|NA
TGCAGTGCTAGTAGCCAGGGCGTTGACTATGGCTACACCTTC
CSASSQGVDYGYTF
>NA|TRBV7-5|TRBJ2-1|NA
TGTGCCAGAACCCCCTTAGGGGGGGGGCCTCACAATGAGCAGTTCTTC
CARTPLGGGPHNEQFF